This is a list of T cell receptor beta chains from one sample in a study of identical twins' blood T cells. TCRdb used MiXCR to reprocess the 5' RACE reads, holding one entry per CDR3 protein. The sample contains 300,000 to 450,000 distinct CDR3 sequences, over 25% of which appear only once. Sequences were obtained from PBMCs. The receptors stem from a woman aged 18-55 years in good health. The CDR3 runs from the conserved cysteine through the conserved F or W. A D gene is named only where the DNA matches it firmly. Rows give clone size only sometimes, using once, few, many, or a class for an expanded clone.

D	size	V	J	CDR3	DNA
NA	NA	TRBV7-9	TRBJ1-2	CASSLGKGTYGYTF	TGTGCCAGCAGCTTAGGTAAAGGGACCTATGGCTACACCTTC
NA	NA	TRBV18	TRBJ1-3	CASSPNFLSSVSGNTIYF	TGTGCCAGCTCACCAAACTTCCTCTCGTCGGTCTCTGGAAACACCATATATTTT
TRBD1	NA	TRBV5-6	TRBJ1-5	CASSLRDRYSNQPQHF	TGTGCCAGCAGCCTCCGGGACAGATATAGCAATCAGCCCCAGCATTTT
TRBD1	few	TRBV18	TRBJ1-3	CASSPPNRDRGSGNTIYF	TGTGCCAGCTCACCACCAAACCGGGACAGGGGATCTGGAAACACCATATATTTT
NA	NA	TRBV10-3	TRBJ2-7	CAITRADSYEQYF	TGTGCCATCACCCGGGCAGACTCCTACGAGCAGTACTTC
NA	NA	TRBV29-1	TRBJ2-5	CSVTGKQEAQYF	TGCAGCGTCACAGGGAAACAAGAGGCCCAGTACTTC
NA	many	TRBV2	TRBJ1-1	CASSGEINTEAFF	TGTGCCAGCAGTGGGGAAATCAACACTGAAGCTTTCTTT
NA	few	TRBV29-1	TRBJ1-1	CSVEVALMNTEAFF	TGCAGCGTTGAGGTTGCTTTAATGAACACTGAAGCTTTCTTT
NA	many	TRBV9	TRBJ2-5	CASSVGDRYQETQYF	TGTGCCAGCAGCGTAGGAGACAGGTACCAAGAGACCCAGTACTTC
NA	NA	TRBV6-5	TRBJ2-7	CASSYSERGYEQYF	TGTGCCAGCAGTTACTCGGAACGGGGGTACGAGCAGTACTTC
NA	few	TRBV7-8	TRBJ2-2	CASSLEGQTNTGELFF	TGTGCCAGCAGCTTAGAGGGGCAAACGAACACCGGGGAGCTGTTTTTT
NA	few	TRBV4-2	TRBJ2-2	CASSQSGWGELFF	TGTGCCAGCAGCCAATCAGGATGGGGGGAGCTGTTTTTT
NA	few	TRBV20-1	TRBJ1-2	CSAGTQREIYGYTF	TGCAGTGCCGGAACTCAAAGGGAGATCTATGGCTACACCTTC
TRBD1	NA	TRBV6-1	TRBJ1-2	CASSIHTGTGVLRNGYTF	TGTGCCAGCAGTATCCACACCGGGACAGGGGTATTACGAAATGGCTACACCTTC
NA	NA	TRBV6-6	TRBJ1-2	CASSSARVYYGYTF	TGTGCCAGCAGTTCAGCCAGGGTCTACTATGGCTACACCTTC
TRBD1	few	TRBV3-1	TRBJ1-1	CASSQGTGGNTEAFF	TGTGCCAGCAGCCAAGGGACAGGGGGGAACACTGAAGCTTTCTTT
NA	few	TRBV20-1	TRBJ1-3	CSATQGRGNTIYF	TGCAGTGCTACTCAGGGAAGAGGAAACACCATATATTTT
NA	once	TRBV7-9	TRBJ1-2	CARSLISDRAGYTF	TGTGCCAGAAGCTTAATTTCAGATCGAGCCGGCTACACCTTC
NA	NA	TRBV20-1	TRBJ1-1	CSATRTIGRAFF	TGCAGTGCTACACGGACCATTGGAAGAGCTTTCTTT
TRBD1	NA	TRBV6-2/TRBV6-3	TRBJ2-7	CASSLRQGSYEQYF	TGTGCCAGCAGTCTCCGACAGGGATCTTACGAGCAGTACTTC
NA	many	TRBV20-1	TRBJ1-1	CSASFQSYHTEAFF	TGCAGTGCTAGTTTTCAGTCTTACCACACTGAAGCTTTCTTT
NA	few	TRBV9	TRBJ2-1	CASSVGVKTRVFF	TGTGCCAGCAGCGTAGGAGTAAAGACTAGGGTGTTCTTC
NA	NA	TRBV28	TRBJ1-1	CASSLPGLRNTEAVF	TGTGCCAGCAGTTTACCCGGACTGAGGAACACTGAAGCTGTCTTT
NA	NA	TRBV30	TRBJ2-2	CAWSEGAAELFF	TGTGCCTGGAGTGAAGGGGCAGCGGAGCTGTTTTTT
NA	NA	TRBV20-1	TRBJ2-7	CSASPNSGTYEQYF	TGCAGTGCTAGTCCGAATAGCGGTACCTACGAGCAGTACTTC
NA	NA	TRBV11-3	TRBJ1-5	CASSLVESQPQHF	TGTGCCAGCAGCTTAGTTGAGAGTCAGCCCCAGCATTTT
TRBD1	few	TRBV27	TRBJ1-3	CASSLSGDRPGNTIYF	TGTGCCAGCAGTTTATCGGGGGACAGGCCTGGAAACACCATATATTTT
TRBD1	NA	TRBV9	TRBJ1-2	CASTDQTGIYDYGYTF	TGTGCCAGCACCGATCAGACAGGGATTTACGACTATGGCTACACCTTC
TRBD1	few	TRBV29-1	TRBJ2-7	CSVNRGRNEQYF	TGCAGCGTAAACAGGGGGCGGAACGAGCAGTACTTC
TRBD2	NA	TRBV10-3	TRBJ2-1	CAISDPQSGNDEQFF	TGTGCCATCAGTGATCCCCAGAGCGGGAACGATGAGCAGTTCTTC
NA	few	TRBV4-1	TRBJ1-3	CASSQQQGNTIYF	TGCGCCAGCAGCCAACAACAGGGAAACACCATATATTTT
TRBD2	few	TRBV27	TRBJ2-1	CASSLSRTSGRGREQFF	TGTGCCAGCAGTTTATCTCGGACTAGCGGGAGGGGGAGAGAGCAGTTCTTC
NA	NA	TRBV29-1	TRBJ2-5	CSVVLRGGRQETQYF	TGCAGCGTTGTCCTGAGGGGGGGTCGACAAGAGACCCAGTACTTC
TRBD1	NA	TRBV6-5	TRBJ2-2	CASSFPGTGGTGELFF	TGTGCCAGCAGTTTTCCCGGGACAGGGGGCACCGGGGAGCTGTTTTTT